Listed here are 15 T cell receptor beta chains from one sample, sequenced in a study of T cell responses to AZD1222 COVID-19 vaccine (dated by TCRdb to the early 2020s). Libraries were prepared through the immunoSEQ multiplex PCR assay. TCRdb obtained this table from immuneACCESS and retained in-frame rearrangements with V and J assigned. These tables miss some clones; where compared with another copy, unresolved V genes account for less than half of the shortfall, and the remainder is unexplained. The sample data list 150,000 to 200,000 clones, and about 91% of these were observed just once. Together, the top ten hold 9.5% to 13% of the sample. Sample time point, as interpreted from the label and publication: about 28 days (+/-7) after the second vaccine dose. Sequencing used peripheral blood, obtained 28 days after the second AZD1222 dose. These receptors originate from an adult who received the AZD1222 COVID-19 vaccine.

This clone appeared a single time. The chain has TRBV5-5 and TRBJ2-7; 9 positions match TRBD1. The germline CDR1 and CDR2 sequences are SGHKS and YYEKEE (reference sequence). The ends lost 4 bases at V and 0 bases at J; junction bases unmatched: 5. This CDR3 comprises 15 residues. CDR3 region: CASSPGTGNSYEQYF. In nucleotides, the CDR3 is TGTGCCAGCAGCCCCGGGACAGGGAACTCCTACGAGCAGTACTTC.

The J gene is TRBJ1-2, the V gene TRBV5-8; 7 bases align to TRBD1. The V and J ends lost 4 bases and 2 bases, in that order; junction bases with no gene match: 2. CDR3 size: 13 residues. CDR1 and CDR2 from the germline V gene are SGHTS and YDEGEE. Here the CDR3 reads CASSRDSNYGYTF. In DNA form, the CDR3 reads TGTGCCAGCAGCCGGGACAGCAACTATGGCTACACCTTC. Based on the CDR3 plus reference TRBV5-8 and TRBJ1-2, the full variable domain is EAGVTQSPTHLIKTRGQQATLRCSPISGHTSVYWYQQALGLGLQFLLWYDEGEERNRGNFPPRFSGRQFPNYSSELNVNALELEDSALYLCASSRDSNYGYTFGSGTRLTVV.

The chain combines TRBV19 with TRBJ2-1; unclear D gene. This CDR3 has 13 amino acids. Germline CDR1 and CDR2: LNHDA and SQIVND (reference sequence). V lost 6 bases and J lost 5, with 11 bases in between. CDR3 in DNA: TGTGCCAGTAGCATAAGGGCTAACAATGAGCAGTTCTTC. Residues: CASSIRANNEQFF. Together with reference TRBV19 and TRBJ2-1, the CDR3 gives the full variable domain: DGGITQSPKYLFRKEGQNVTLSCEQNLNHDAMYWYRQDPGQGLRLIYYSQIVNDFQKGDIAEGYSVSREKKESFPLTVTSAQKNPTAFYLCASSIRANNEQFFGPGTRLTVL.

The rearrangement uses TRBV3-1 (or the pseudogene TRBV3-2) and TRBJ2-7; 7 bases map to TRBD1. Germline CDR1 is LGHDT and CDR2 is YNNKEL (reference sequence). The CDR3 sequence is 19 residues long. Trimming removed 0 bases from V and 2 bases from J; junction bases left unmatched: 16. CDR3 sequence reads: CASSQELGERRRGPYEQYF. The CDR3, as DNA: TGTGCCAGCAGCCAAGAGCTCGGAGAAAGAAGAAGGGGGCCCTACGAGCAGTACTTC.

The genes are TRBV4-2 and TRBJ1-4; D is ambiguous. The germline gives CDR1 LGHNA, CDR2 YNFKEQ. V shed 1 base and J shed 8 bases, with 14 bases lying between them. The CDR3 length is 15 residues. CDR3 sequence reads: CASSQAGPPGEKLFF. The DNA of the CDR3 is TGTGCCAGCAGCCAAGCCGGCCCGCCGGGGGAAAAACTGTTTTTT.

For the CDR3, the DNA is TGTGCCAGCAGCGAGACAGGGGTGGACTATGGCTACACCTTC. Its protein product is CASSETGVDYGYTF. This chain connects TRBV5-4 to TRBJ1-2, with 8 positions matching TRBD1. The CDR3 extends over 14 amino acids. The V gene end was trimmed by 4 bases and the J gene end by 3 bases; junction bases not matched to a gene: 5. Germline CDR1 SGHNT, CDR2 YYREEE (reference sequence).

The chain joins TRBV3-1 (or the pseudogene TRBV3-2) to TRBJ1-5, with no clear D. Trimming pared 3 bases from V and 3 bases from J, leaving 6 bases between. The CDR3 covers 13 residues. CDR1 is LGHDT and CDR2 is YNNKEL in the germline V gene (reference sequence). The CDR3 loop reads CASSQGANQPQHF. The DNA for the CDR3 is TGTGCCAGCAGCCAGGGTGCCAATCAGCCCCAGCATTTT.

This clone has just a few counts. V and J are TRBV19 and TRBJ1-3; a weak D match, TRBD1 (5 bases). V lost 7 bases and J lost 1, with 14 bases in between. Germline values: CDR1 LNHDA, CDR2 SQIVND (reference sequence). The CDR3 loop spans 15 amino acids. For the CDR3, the DNA is TGTGCCAGTAATGGCAGGGTTCGTTCTGGAAACACCATATATTTT. This translates into CASNGRVRSGNTIYF.

This chain connects TRBV15 to TRBJ1-3; D unclear. CDR3 size: 15 residues. Germline V lookup: CDR1 LNHNV, CDR2 YYDKDF (reference sequence). The V end was cut by 1 base, the J end by 4 bases, with 11 bases between. The CDR3 sequence is CATSRGEGFGNTIYF. The CDR3 region has the DNA TGTGCCACCAGCAGAGGAGAGGGCTTCGGAAACACCATATATTTT.

This chain joins TRBV5-4 and TRBJ1-2; a weak D match, TRBD1 (5 bases). The V end was cut by 3 bases, the J end by 7 bases, with 16 bases between. The CDR3 has 14 residues. CDR1 and CDR2 (germline): SGHNT, YYREEE (reference sequence). The CDR3 spells CASSYLGEGRGYTF. The CDR3 nucleotides are TGTGCCAGCAGCTACCTTGGTGAGGGGCGTGGCTACACCTTC.

This sequence joins TRBV2 and TRBJ2-3; D might be TRBD1 (5 bases). Germline V gene data show CDR1 as SNHLY and CDR2 as FYNNEI. V was shortened by 7 bases and J by 4 bases, with 18 bases between the two germline ends. The CDR3 covers 15 residues. This chain's CDR3 is CASMGPVGFPDTQYF. CDR3 DNA: TGTGCCAGCATGGGGCCAGTTGGGTTCCCAGATACGCAGTATTTT. The entire variable domain, with the rest obtained from reference TRBV2 and TRBJ2-3, is as follows: EPEVTQTPSHQVTQMGQEVILRCVPISNHLYFYWYRQILGQKVEFLVSFYNNEISEKSEIFDDQFSVERPDGSNFTLKIRSTKLEDSAMYFCASMGPVGFPDTQYFGPGTRLTVL.

J is TRBJ1-1 and V is TRBV10-1, with D possibly TRBD1 on 5 matching bases. The CDR3 runs 14 residues. V was trimmed by 0 bases and J by 7 bases, leaving 12 bases between them. The germline gives CDR1 WNHNN, CDR2 SYGVQD (reference sequence). In DNA form, the CDR3 reads TGCGCCAGCAGTGAGTCGGGGCCCTCTGTTGAAGCTTTCTTT. Translation gives CASSESGPSVEAFF.

This rearrangement joins TRBV6-5 to TRBJ2-1; 8 nucleotides match TRBD2. The CDR3 length is 14 residues. J gave up 5 bases and V 9 bases, and 9 bases lay outside the gene matches. Germline V lookup: CDR1 MNHEY, CDR2 SVGAGI. The CDR3 coding sequence is TGTGCCAGTGCGGCGGGGGGAAGTAACAATGAGCAGTTCTTC. Its translation: CASAAGGSNNEQFF.

The chain is built from TRBV12-3 or TRBV12-4 and TRBJ2-2; D remains ambiguous. With 3 bases removed from V and 11 bases from J, the gap between germline ends came to 10 bases. There are 12 residues in the CDR3. DNA of the CDR3: TGTGCCAGCAGTTTCGAAGAATATGAGCTGTTTTTT. This sequence encodes CASSFEEYELFF.

This sequence joins TRBV10-1 and TRBJ2-3; D is undetermined. The CDR3 has 12 residues. In germline, CDR1 is WNHNN, CDR2 SYGVQD (reference sequence). V lost 6 bases and J 0 bases, leaving 4 bases between the germline ends. CDR3 protein: CASSPSTDTQYF. CDR3 in DNA: TGCGCCAGCAGCCCTAGCACAGATACGCAGTATTTT.